This section outlines one TCR beta chain sequence together with its context. Its target is not known. Collection occurred without any documented infections or immune events in donors. These data belong to a study of identifying expanded T cells in peripheral blood. The germline CDR1 and CDR2 sequences are SEHNR and FQNEAQ (reference sequence). V was pared by 5 bases and J by 5 bases, with 12 bases between. This CDR3 contains 13 residues. Whole-study findings and limits: Roughly 2-week clone count variance significantly increased as total template count grew. Around 1.2 clones differed between technical replicates, versus approximately 17 and 20 over time.

TCRdb's copy holds only in-frame clones and misses some; the assay was immunoSEQ multiplex PCR. The sample includes about 130,000 clones, 75% to 90% of them seen just once. The chain employs TRBV7-9 and TRBJ2-5; no clear D. The sequence derives from a person aged 18 to 69 in good health. Material for sequencing was blood. The CDR3 region is CASSPTSAETQYF. The DNA of the CDR3 is TGTGCCAGCAGCCCCACGTCGGCGGAGACCCAGTACTTC.